This T cell receptor (beta chain) originates from a study of radiotherapy plus CTLA-4 blockade in lung cancer. Only in-frame clones appear in the TCRdb table, and some are missing; sequencing was by immunoSEQ multiplex PCR. Of about 56,000 clones detected, roughly 80% appear once; the ten largest clones hold approximately 15%. Germline V gives CDR1 MNHNS, CDR2 SASEGT. The junction had 9 bases not matched to a gene; V was cut back by 4 bases and J by 7 bases. This CDR3 is built from 16 residues. Chemo-refractory metastatic non-small-cell lung cancer patients underwent focal radiation alongside CTLA-4 blockade with ipilimumab.

The source of this sequence is a human donor with non-small cell lung cancer who had a complete response to radiotherapy plus ipilimumab. The chain is built from TRBV6-1 and TRBJ2-4; TRBD2 matches at 11 bases. The source was peripheral blood, collected from a patient treated with radiotherapy plus ipilimumab. CDR3 coding DNA: TGTGCCAGCAGTGCGCCGATAGCGGGAGGGCGGAACATTCAGTACTTC. Residues: CASSAPIAGGRNIQYF.